One and the same sample provided the 11 T cell receptor beta chains below, sequenced in a study of T cells in Graves' hyperthyroidism and ophthalmopathy (dated by TCRdb to 2018 to 2020). Libraries came from multiplex PCR. Sequencing used an Illumina HiSeq 2000. The TCR beta CDR3 regions were amplified from the RNA transcripts. For the first round of RT-PCR on the TCR CDR3, the HTBI primer set was used together with the Qiagen OneStep RT-PCR kit. TCRdb ran its own pipeline on the public reads, namely fastp trimming at Q25 and MiXCR clone calling, and kept in-frame beta chains. Records with the same CDR3 protein are collapsed into one entry carrying the most frequent genes and DNA. This sample gives about 570,000 distinct CDR3 sequences in total; roughly 46% of them show up just once. The ten largest clones take up around a fifth of the sample. Sequencing was carried out using peripheral blood or thyroid tissue (not recorded which). These receptors were taken from an adult woman with Graves' disease, either hyperthyroidism or ophthalmopathy (not recorded which).

A remark on this clonotype: Sequence at one end of the junction differs from germline and may be a read error. V gene TRBV12-3 or TRBV12-4 combines with J gene TRBJ1-6; TRBD1 might be the D (5 bases). The CDR3 length is 14 residues. DNA of the CDR3: TGTGCCAGCAGGGGGGACCCTTACGGATCACCCCTCCGCTTT. Translated, it gives CASRGDPYGSPLRF.

This clonotype was detected a few times. The V call is TRBV27, the J call TRBJ2-2; D not certain. V lost 6 bases, J lost 4 bases, and 12 bases lay in between. This CDR3 region has 14 residues. Germline loops: CDR1 MNHEY, CDR2 SMNVEV (reference sequence). DNA of the CDR3: TGTGCCAGCAGACGAGCGTGGGGCACCGGGGAGCTGTTTTTT. Translation gives CASRRAWGTGELFF.

A few counts support this clonotype. A much larger clone sits a single nucleotide away, making a read error possible. The chain links TRBV20-1 to TRBJ2-7; the D is unclear. Trimming removed 1 base at V and 6 bases at J, with 4 bases between. The germline V gene encodes CDR1 DFQATT and CDR2 SNEGSKA (reference sequence). The CDR3 sequence is 10 residues long. The CDR3 bases are TGCAGTGCTAGAGGTCTCGAGCAGTACTTC. Translation gives CSARGLEQYF.

On this clonotype: A read error may be the cause here, since a much bigger clone is one base away. The chain employs TRBV6-1 and TRBJ2-7; unclear D gene. The length of the CDR3 is 14 residues. Between the trimmed V and J ends, which lost 4 bases and 2 bases, there was a span of 12 bases. Germline V gene lookup returns CDR1 MNHNS and CDR2 SASEGT. The CDR3: CASSVDVHPYEQYF. DNA of the CDR3: TGTGCCAGCAGTGTGGACGTACACCCCTACGAGCAGTACTTC.

The rearrangement uses TRBV24-1 and TRBJ1-6; 7 bases agree with TRBD1. CDR3 length equals 13 residues. Germline lookup yields CDR1 KGHDR and CDR2 SFDVKD. V lost 9 bases to trimming and J lost 7 bases; unmatched junction nucleotides: 5. CDR3 amino acids: CATQKGANSPLHF. In nucleotides, the CDR3 is TGTGCCACCCAAAAGGGGGCGAATTCACCCCTCCACTTT.

This chain links TRBV27 with TRBJ2-5; possibly TRBD2 for D (6 bases). Trimming removed 4 bases at V and 5 bases at J, with 17 bases between. Germline loops: CDR1 MNHEY, CDR2 SMNVEV (reference sequence). The CDR3 totals 15 residues. The CDR3 bases are TGTGCCAGCAGTTCCGGGGCCCCGGGAGCGGAGACCCAGTACTTC. Translated, it gives CASSSGAPGAETQYF.

This clonotype has only a few counts. A much bigger clone sits one base away, suggesting this may be a read error. The V and J genes are TRBV6-5 and TRBJ1-2, with 7 nucleotides matching TRBD1. This CDR3 has 15 amino acids. The J segment lost 7 bases and the V segment lost 2 bases, leaving 10 bases of the junction unmatched. Germline CDR1 reads MNHEY; CDR2 reads SVGAGI. This chain's CDR3 is CASSYLGRGQAGYTF. DNA of the CDR3: TGTGCCAGCAGTTACCTCGGTCGCGGACAGGCTGGCTACACCTTC.

V gene TRBV29-1 combines with J gene TRBJ2-5, with 7 positions matching TRBD1. V was clipped by 5 bases and J by 1 base; unmatched bases: 1. Per germline, CDR1 SQVTM and CDR2 ANQGSEA. The CDR3 extends over 12 amino acids. The CDR3 is CSVTGAQETQYF. CDR3 coding DNA: TGCAGCGTTACAGGGGCCCAAGAGACCCAGTACTTC.

This clonotype was recorded at least ten times. CDR3 sequence: CASSTGAHGRGTTGNSPLHF. The CDR3 bases are TGTGCCAGTAGTACGGGTGCTCACGGCAGGGGCACGACTGGGAATTCACCCCTCCACTTT. This chain links TRBV19 with TRBJ1-6; the D gene is possibly TRBD1 (6 bases). Germline-derived CDR1 and CDR2 are LNHDA and SQIVND (reference sequence). The ends were cut back, 4 bases at V and 7 bases at J, with 29 bases in the middle. The CDR3 sequence is 20 residues long. The variable domain in full, completed from reference TRBV19 and TRBJ1-6, reads DGGITQSPKYLFRKEGQNVTLSCEQNLNHDAMYWYRQDPGQGLRLIYYSQIVNDFQKGDIAEGYSVSREKKESFPLTVTSAQKNPTAFYLCASSTGAHGRGTTGNSPLHFGNGTRLTVT.

This clonotype was detected ten times or more. This chain uses TRBV6-5 with TRBJ2-7; 8 nucleotides line up with TRBD1. J lost 9 bases, V lost 4 bases, and 11 bases had no gene match. The germline V gene has CDR1 MNHEY and CDR2 SVGAGI. The CDR3 is 14 residues long. CDR3 DNA: TGTGCCAGCAGTTTGGTGCCAGGGGGCGCCGGGCAGTACTTC. Translated, it gives CASSLVPGGAGQYF.

This clonotype was detected many times. This sequence joins TRBV11-3 and TRBJ1-1; D uncertain. V was clipped by 2 bases and J by 4 bases, with 8 bases between them. Germline assignment: CDR1 SGHNT and CDR2 YENEEA. The CDR3 runs 13 residues. CDR3 nucleotide sequence: TGTGCCAGCAGCTTAATCACGGGCACTGAAGCTTTCTTT. Encoded protein: CASSLITGTEAFF. Based on the CDR3 plus reference TRBV11-3 and TRBJ1-1, the full variable domain is EAGVVQSPRYKIIEKKQPVAFWCNPISGHNTLYWYLQNLGQGPELLIRYENEEAVDDSQLPKDRFSAERLKGVDSTLKIQPAELGDSAVYLCASSLITGTEAFFGQGTRLTVV.